The entry that follows covers one T cell receptor (beta chain) sequence. No antigen is known for it. The source of the sample is a study of a mutant IDH1 vaccine in newly diagnosed glioma. Study-level information: The study started vaccination 4-6 weeks after radiotherapy alone, or with temozolomide cycles. Sex among treated patients split around 62% male, roughly 38% female; mean age was approximately 40 years. Prior therapy was radiotherapy, temozolomide, or both; most received both.

Time point here: week 23, last vaccination. Topical imiquimod accompanied each vaccine dose, which consisted of 300 ug of mutant IDH1 20-mer peptide. Study-wide results and caveats: Pseudoprogression appeared unlinked to shifts in leading peripheral T cell clonotypes.

This CDR3 contains 16 residues. The germline gives CDR1 MGHRA, CDR2 YSYEKL. Unmatched junction bases numbered 8, after V lost 4 bases and J lost 3 bases. Some clones are missing from TCRdb's copy, which holds only in-frame ones; the method was immunoSEQ multiplex PCR. The sample records under 85,000 clones, more than 80% being singletons. The chain has TRBV4-1 and TRBJ2-1, with TRBD2 matching over 8 bases. The sequence was collected from a woman between 50 and 59 years old with glioma. This specimen was PBMCs, taken from a glioma patient whose treatment included an IDH1 peptide vaccine. The DNA of the CDR3 is TGCGCCAGCAGCCTGGGGAATGCGGGAGGCTACAATGAGCAGTTCTTC. This sequence encodes CASSLGNAGGYNEQFF.